Presented here are 17 T cell receptor beta chains from one specimen sequenced in a study of tumor-infiltrating lymphocytes in primary liver carcinoma (dated by TCRdb to about 2017). Reads for this sample came from an Illumina HiSeq 2500. A constant-region primer and ProtoScript II reverse transcriptase were used to reverse-transcribe TCRbeta-specific cDNA from around 480 ng total RNA. The TCRbeta libraries were prepared through three rounds of nested multiplex PCR following a slightly modified ARM-PCR procedure. Each of the first two PCR rounds ran for 9 to 10 cycles using multiplex TRBV1-TRBV30 forward primers together with a Cbeta reverse primer. The public reads were reprocessed in TCRdb via fastp at Q25 and MiXCR, keeping in-frame beta chains. Each CDR3 protein appears once, grouped with its most common genes and DNA. The sample table holds about 300,000 distinct CDR3 sequences, of which 65% were seen once. The top ten hold approximately 9% of the sample.

TRIzol reagent was used to extract blood RNA from unsorted whole blood, while the DNeasy Blood & Tissue kit provided the germline DNA. Sample: peripheral blood. These receptors all come from a man between 35 and 55 years old with primary liver carcinoma and hepatitis B virus infection.

This clonotype was seen at least ten times. The gene calls are TRBV4-3 and TRBJ2-3; no reliable D call. Deletions cut 4 bases from V and 4 bases from J, with 15 bases between. The germline CDR1 and CDR2 sequences are LGHNA and YSLEER. CDR3 length: 15 amino acids. The CDR3 sequence: CASSPTVGWADTQYF. CDR3 coding DNA: TGCGCCAGCAGCCCAACCGTGGGGTGGGCAGATACGCAGTATTTT.

In the case of this clonotype: This clone may be a read error of a much larger clone one base away. This chain uses TRBV6-6 with TRBJ1-5; TRBD1 aligns across 8 bases. The CDR3 is made up of 15 amino acids. Germline CDR1 reads MNHNY; CDR2 reads SVGAGI (reference sequence). The CDR3 loop reads CVSTSRTGSNQPQHF. The CDR3 DNA follows: TGTGTCAGCACAAGCCGGACAGGGTCCAATCAGCCCCAGCATTTT.

Many counts were recorded for this clonotype. The chain employs TRBV10-1 and TRBJ2-7, with 9 bases identical to TRBD1. Germline V gene data show CDR1 as WNHNN and CDR2 as SYGVQD (reference sequence). CDR3 length: 14 amino acids. Trimming cost V 4 bases and J 3 bases; bases outside gene matches: 4. CDR3 nucleotide sequence: TGCGCCAGCAGTGGCGGGACAGGGATCTACGAGCAGTACTTC. Its translation: CASSGGTGIYEQYF.

As for this clonotype: One end of the junction fails to match germline, which may point to a read error. V and J are TRBV11-2 and TRBJ2-1, with D hard to call. Germline V lookup: CDR1 SGHAT, CDR2 FQNNGV. The CDR3 is 13 residues long. DNA for the CDR3: TGTGCCAGCAGTTTAGAAACTTGTGATGAGCAGTTCTTC. Translation: CASSLETCDEQFF.

A note on this clonotype: This may stem from a read error, because a much larger clone lies one nucleotide away. The CDR3: CSVGGGEQYF. In DNA form, the CDR3 reads TGCAGCGTGGGGGGGGGTGAGCAGTACTTC. The chain recombines TRBV29-1 with TRBJ2-7; 7 bases fit TRBD2. The CDR3 loop spans 10 amino acids. The V and J ends lost 6 bases and 7 bases, in that order; junction bases with no gene match: 3. The germline gives CDR1 SQVTM, CDR2 ANQGSEA.

This clonotype was seen once. A single base separates this from a much larger clone, so it may be a read error. The chain combines TRBV28 with TRBJ1-2; TRBD1 matches 7 bases. Germline CDR1 and CDR2: MDHEN and SYDVKM. The length of the CDR3 is 13 residues. CDR3 nucleotides: TGTGCCAACAGTGAAGACAGGGTCTATGGCTACACCTTC. Translating it yields CANSEDRVYGYTF.

Comment on this clonotype: No conserved phenylalanine or tryptophan ends this CDR3, so it is likely a read error. This sequence joins TRBV4-2 and TRBJ2-1, with a possible D match to TRBD2 (5 bases). The CDR3 contains 16 residues. The germline V gene encodes CDR1 LGHNA and CDR2 YNFKEQ. Trimming pared 0 bases from V and 8 bases from J, leaving 17 bases between. CDR3 residues: CASSQEGRAPNYEQFL. DNA of the CDR3: TGTGCCAGCAGCCAAGAAGGGCGGGCCCCTAACTATGAGCAGTTCTTA.

This clonotype was counted ten times or more. The chain combines TRBV28 with TRBJ1-1, with 9 bases fitting TRBD1. The CDR3 spans 14 residues. V gave up 3 bases and J gave up 5 bases; unmatched junction bases: 4. The germline gives CDR1 MDHEN, CDR2 SYDVKM. The CDR3 here is CASSLDRGVTEAFF. Here the CDR3 DNA reads TGTGCCAGCAGTTTGGACAGGGGAGTAACTGAAGCTTTCTTT.

This clonotype has just one count. A much larger clone lies one base from this, so it may be a read error. No conserved phenylalanine or tryptophan ends this CDR3, so it is likely a read error. This chain joins TRBV10-2 and TRBJ1-1; tentatively, D is TRBD1 (5 bases). Germline CDR1 is WSHSY and CDR2 is SAAADI. Trimming removed 5 bases from V and 3 bases from J, with 16 bases in between. The CDR3 has 15 residues. The CDR3 here is CASSLQRAGDTEAFL. The CDR3 DNA reads TGCGCCAGCAGTCTACAGCGAGCGGGGGACACTGAAGCTTTCCTT.

On this clonotype itself: As the CDR3 is not closed by the conserved phenylalanine or tryptophan, this likely results from a read error. The chain employs TRBV10-3 and TRBJ1-1, with TRBD1 identical over 7 bases. J gave up 1 base and V 11 bases, and 4 bases lay outside the gene matches. The CDR3 spans 12 residues. Per the germline V gene, CDR1 is ENHRY and CDR2 is SYGVKD. For the CDR3, the DNA is TGTGCCGTCTCAGGGGGGAACACTGAAGCTTTCTCT. This translates into CAVSGGNTEAFS.

V usage is TRBV12-3 or TRBV12-4 and J usage is TRBJ1-4; D gene uncertain. V gave up 10 bases and J gave up 7 bases, with 19 bases separating them. The CDR3 has 14 residues. The CDR3 DNA follows: TGTGCCACCGGAAGGTCCCATGCAGCTGAAAAACTGTTTTTT. Amino acids: CATGRSHAAEKLFF.

About this clonotype itself: An end of the junction differs from the germline gene, which may be a read error. The chain carries TRBV12-3 or TRBV12-4 and TRBJ1-2, with D perhaps matching TRBD1 (6 bases). This CDR3 has 14 residues. CDR3 sequence (DNA): TGTGCCAGCAGCCAGATGGACAGACGCTCACGCTACGCCTTC. Translation: CASSQMDRRSRYAF.

This chain joins TRBV12-3 or TRBV12-4 and TRBJ1-3; D is perhaps TRBD1 (6 bases). The CDR3 runs to 13 residues. Trimming removed 10 bases at V and 6 bases at J, with 16 bases between. The CDR3 DNA reads as TGTGCCAACAATAGGGGGACTGAAAACACCATATATTTT. This sequence encodes CANNRGTENTIYF.

A word on this clonotype: In this CDR3 the conserved last residue, phenylalanine or tryptophan, is missing, so a read error is likely. The chain joins TRBV29-1 to TRBJ1-1; possibly TRBD1 for D (5 bases). The CDR3 runs to 14 residues. CDR1 and CDR2 (germline): SQVTM, ANQGSEA. DNA for the CDR3: TGCAGCGTTCTTCTGACAGACAGCAACATTGAAGCTTTCTCT. Translation gives CSVLLTDSNIEAFS.

Points on this clonotype: A much larger clonotype is one base distant, so this may be a read error. The chain has TRBV12-3 or TRBV12-4 and TRBJ2-4; 8 bases fit TRBD1. V gave up 3 bases and J gave up 3 bases; unmatched junction bases: 16. CDR3 length equals 19 residues. In DNA form, the CDR3 reads TGTGCCAGCAGTTTCAGAGGCAGGGGGCTGATCTTGGGCAAAAACATTCAGTACTTC. This codes for CASSFRGRGLILGKNIQYF.

This clonotype was found many times. The chain carries TRBV10-3 and TRBJ1-2; 10 positions match TRBD1. Germline loops: CDR1 ENHRY, CDR2 SYGVKD. With 4 bases clipped from V and 8 bases from J, the junction kept 7 bases outside the gene matches. This CDR3 is 14 amino acids long. The CDR3 sequence: CAISGGQGVEGYTF. The CDR3 coding sequence is TGTGCCATCAGTGGCGGACAGGGGGTTGAAGGCTACACCTTC.

This chain joins TRBV5-6 and TRBJ2-7; D gene unclear. This CDR3 has 15 residues. Trimming took 1 base from V and 1 from J, leaving 12 bases between them. Germline CDR1 is SGHDT and CDR2 is YYEEEE. The CDR3 reads CASSLSLVVSYEQYF. CDR3 nucleotides: TGTGCCAGCAGCTTGAGCCTAGTGGTTTCCTACGAGCAGTACTTC.